This T cell receptor (beta chain) was recovered during a study of read filtering for tumor transcriptome and immune sequencing. Study-wide background: R-ISS stage counts were 8 or 9 for I, roughly 16 for II, more than 5 for III. RNA-seq yielded only about 80 to 1,400 TCR reads, IR-seq about 4.05 to 10.27 million.

This library used roughly 370 ng RNA and molecular barcoded adaptors spanning alpha/delta and beta/gamma chains. TCRdb recomputed calls from the reads with MiXCR, one row per CDR3 protein. The data contain 62,000 or so distinct CDR3 sequences, approximately 15% of them seen just once; the ten biggest clones take up around 45%. In germline, CDR1 is SGHTA, CDR2 FQGTGA. The V and J ends lost 2 bases and 1 base, in that order; junction bases with no gene match: 5. This CDR3 is built from 16 residues. This clonotype was observed at least ten times. The source of this sequence is a donor aged 40 or over with multiple myeloma. The V call is TRBV7-3, the J call TRBJ2-1; the match to TRBD2 covers 7 bases. The sample consisted of a population of CD138-negative cells sorted from bone marrow. CDR3 amino acids: CASSLAGASSYNEQFF. In DNA form, the CDR3 reads TGTGCCAGCAGCTTAGCGGGAGCCTCTTCCTACAATGAGCAGTTCTTC.